The 9 T cell receptor beta chains presented below share a single source sample, sequenced in a study of response to subunit inactivated influenza vaccine. TCRdb re-called the RT-PCR reads through MiXCR, storing one row per CDR3 protein. The profile shows fewer than 800,000 distinct CDR3 sequences, around a sixth of them singletons. The source material was PBMCs from blood, sampled roughly 12 days after vaccination. The receptors were gathered from a man aged 45 to 65 who received an inactivated influenza vaccine.

This clonotype is a singleton in its sample. This chain connects TRBV20-1 to TRBJ2-7, with TRBD2 identical over 11 bases. The CDR3 loop spans 13 amino acids. Germline V gene sequence: CDR1 DFQATT, CDR2 SNEGSKA (reference sequence). V gave up 3 bases and J gave up 6 bases; unmatched junction bases: 4. CDR3 loop: CSASASGRSEQYF. CDR3 sequence (DNA): TGCAGTGCTAGCGCTAGCGGGAGGTCCGAGCAGTACTTC.

This clonotype occurred a few times. The rearrangement uses TRBV19 and TRBJ1-5, with D possibly matching TRBD1 (5 bases). The V gene lost 6 bases and the J gene lost 6 bases, with 12 bases spanning the gap. The germline V gene has CDR1 LNHDA and CDR2 SQIVND (reference sequence). CDR3 length: 13 residues. CDR3 DNA sequence: TGTGCCAGTAGCGGTTCGGGGCGTCAGCCCCAGCATTTT. Amino acids: CASSGSGRQPQHF.

The chain couples TRBV11-2 to TRBJ2-1, with 13 positions matching TRBD2. Germline V gene lookup returns CDR1 SGHAT and CDR2 FQNNGV. V was pared by 0 bases and J by 1 base, with 6 bases of the junction left unmatched. The CDR3 loop spans 19 amino acids. The CDR3 is CASSLEGTSGTASYNEQFF. The CDR3, as DNA: TGTGCCAGCAGCTTAGAGGGGACTAGCGGGACCGCATCCTACAATGAGCAGTTCTTC.

This clonotype was recorded many times. V is TRBV28 and J is TRBJ1-1, with a tentative D call TRBD1 (5 bases). Germline assignment: CDR1 MDHEN and CDR2 SYDVKM. The CDR3 length is 16 residues. V was clipped by 7 bases and J by 1 base, with 19 bases between them. The CDR3 spells CASNTGSGGWNTEAFF. The CDR3 DNA reads as TGTGCCAGCAACACCGGGAGCGGGGGTTGGAACACTGAAGCTTTCTTT.

The chain employs TRBV5-5 and TRBJ2-5; TRBD2 aligns across 10 bases. CDR3 size: 15 residues. V shed 1 base, J shed 4 bases, and the junction held 4 bases outside the gene matches. Looked up from germline, CDR1 is SGHKS and CDR2 is YYEKEE (reference sequence). CDR3 nucleotide sequence: TGTGCCAGCAGCTTGATAGCGGGGGGCTTAGAGACCCAGTACTTC. Amino acids: CASSLIAGGLETQYF. Supplemented by reference TRBV5-5 and TRBJ2-5, the full variable domain reads DAGVTQSPTHLIKTRGQQVTLRCSPISGHKSVSWYQQVLGQGPQFIFQYYEKEERGRGNFPDRFSARQFPNYSSELNVNALLLGDSALYLCASSLIAGGLETQYFGPGTRLLVL.

The sample holds a few counts of this clonotype. This chain joins TRBV10-2 and TRBJ2-7; TRBD2 might be the D (6 bases). Between the trimmed V and J ends, which lost 7 bases and 8 bases, there was a span of 18 bases. The CDR3 runs 13 residues. Germline-derived CDR1 and CDR2 are WSHSY and SAAADI. The CDR3 loop is CASMRPSEGKQYF. In nucleotides, the CDR3 is TGCGCCAGCATGAGACCTTCGGAGGGTAAGCAGTACTTC.

The chain has TRBV5-1 and TRBJ2-1; no clear D. CDR3 size: 14 residues. CDR1 SGHRS and CDR2 YFSETQ come from the germline V gene. V gave up 0 bases and J gave up 7 bases, with 11 bases separating them. The CDR3 nucleotides read TGCGCCAGCAGCTTGGGGGGTCCATGGAATGAGCAGTTCTTC. Its protein product is CASSLGGPWNEQFF.

There are many counts of this clonotype. The chain links TRBV15 to TRBJ2-7; D is uncertain. Germline values: CDR1 LNHNV, CDR2 YYDKDF (reference sequence). Trimming cost V 4 bases and J 7 bases, with 14 bases left between them. This CDR3 spans 13 amino acids. The CDR3 protein is CATSKRTSSEQYF. CDR3 nucleotide sequence: TGTGCCACCAGCAAGAGAACAAGTTCAGAGCAGTACTTC.

This clonotype turned up a few times. V gene TRBV12-3 or TRBV12-4 combines with J gene TRBJ1-5; D gene unclear. The CDR3 contains 16 residues. V was cut by 1 base and J by 0 bases, with 10 bases left in between. This CDR3 is CASSLEAPHSNQPQHF. The CDR3 nucleotides are TGTGCCAGCAGTTTAGAGGCACCACATAGCAATCAGCCCCAGCATTTT.